This T cell receptor (beta chain) emerged from a study of identical twins. Trimming removed 5 bases from V and 1 base from J, with 11 bases in between. The CDR3 has 14 amino acids. The study's findings and limits: Cross-sectional statistics underpinned the conclusions; the same donors were not followed.

TCRdb fed the 5' RACE reads into MiXCR, producing one record per CDR3 protein. The sample comprises 400,000 to 650,000 distinct CDR3 sequences, under 25% of which are singletons, and around 0.9% rests with the top ten. Concerning this clonotype: Its antigen is unidentified.

This sample also appeared in a second study, on T cells expressing NK-cell markers. That source adds: Source material for TCR beta repertoires consisted of sorted CD3+CD56+NKG2C+, CD3+CD56+NKG2C- and CD3+CD56-NKG2C+ T cells. Leadership of the CD3+CD56-NKG2C+ fraction also belonged to these clonotypes in a few donors.

The origin of this receptor is a woman between 18 and 29 years old in good health. The source material was CD4+ T cells sorted from blood. The chain links TRBV12-3 or TRBV12-4 to TRBJ1-1; no definite D call. CDR3 in amino acids: CASSLRPENTEAFF. In DNA form, the CDR3 reads TGTGCCAGCAGTCTTAGACCGGAGAACACTGAAGCTTTCTTT.